What follows describes a single TCR beta chain. Time point noted: patch test 3, about 24 weeks after DPC sensitization. Indicated treatment: therapeutic diphenylcyclopropenone sensitization with weekly scalp DPC. It was unfractionated whole blood from which total RNA was extracted. A single record per CDR3 protein comes from TCRdb applying MiXCR to the RACE reads. The table has 80,000 to 100,000 distinct CDR3 sequences, approximately 10% seen once. This record comes from a study of human T cells and chemical hapten exposure. The CDR3 loop spans 15 amino acids. V was shortened by 3 bases and J by 5 bases, with 14 bases between the two germline ends. Per the germline V gene, CDR1 is SGHNT and CDR2 is YYREEE (reference sequence).

This chain links TRBV5-4 with TRBJ1-4; a weak D match, TRBD1 (5 bases). This clonotype was sampled from a woman under 40 with alopecia areata. Some clones in this sample may be carry-over from other donors' samples. The sequenced sample was whole blood, obtained in connection with sensitization to the hapten diphenylcyclopropenone (DPC). CDR3 in amino acids: CASSSKGRLNEKLFF. The CDR3 DNA reads TGTGCCAGCAGCTCGAAGGGACGGCTAAATGAAAAACTGTTTTTT.